This entry describes one T cell receptor (beta chain). The entry originates in a study of blood T cell repertoires in COVID-19. The overall study: Some COVID-19 samples were acute and others convalescent; all came from the United States, Italy and Spain.

The protocol was immunoSEQ multiplex PCR, while the TCRdb copy is restricted to in-frame clones and leaves out a portion. The table lists 140,000 or so clones, 84% of them singletons. V lost 6 bases to trimming and J lost 1 base; unmatched junction nucleotides: 5. The CDR3 is 14 amino acids. Germline-derived CDR1 and CDR2 are SNHLY and FYNNEI. Material: PBMCs or T cells enriched from blood (not recorded which). This chain connects TRBV2 to TRBJ2-5; TRBD2 matches at 7 bases. This TCR derives from a woman aged 18-29 years who had been exposed to COVID-19. Written as DNA, the CDR3 is TGTGCCAGCAGGGCTAGCGGTACCCAAGAGACCCAGTACTTC. It codes for CASRASGTQETQYF.